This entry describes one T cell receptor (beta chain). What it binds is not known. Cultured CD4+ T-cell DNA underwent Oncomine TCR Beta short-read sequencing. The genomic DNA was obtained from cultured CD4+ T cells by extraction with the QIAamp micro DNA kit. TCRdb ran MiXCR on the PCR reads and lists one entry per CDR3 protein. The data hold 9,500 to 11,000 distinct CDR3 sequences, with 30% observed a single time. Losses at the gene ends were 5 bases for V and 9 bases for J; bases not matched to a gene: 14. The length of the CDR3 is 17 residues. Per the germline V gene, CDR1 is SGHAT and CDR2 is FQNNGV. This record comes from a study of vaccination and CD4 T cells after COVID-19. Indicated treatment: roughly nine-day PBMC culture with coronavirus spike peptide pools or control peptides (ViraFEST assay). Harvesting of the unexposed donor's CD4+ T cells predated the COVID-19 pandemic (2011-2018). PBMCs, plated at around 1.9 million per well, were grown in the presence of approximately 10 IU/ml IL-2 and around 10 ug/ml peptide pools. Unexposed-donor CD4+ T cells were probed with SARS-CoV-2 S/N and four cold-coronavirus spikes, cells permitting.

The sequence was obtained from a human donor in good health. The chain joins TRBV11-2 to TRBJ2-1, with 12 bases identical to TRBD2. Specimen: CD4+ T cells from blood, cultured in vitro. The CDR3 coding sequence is TGTGCCAGCAGCCTCCCTAGGCTAGCGGGAGGGGTCGGTGAGCAGTTCTTC. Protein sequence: CASSLPRLAGGVGEQFF.